Listed here are 18 T cell receptor beta chains from one sample, sequenced in a study of neurological immune-mediated disorders. MiXCR, run by TCRdb on the 5' RACE reads, gives a single entry per CDR3 protein. This sample has tens of thousands of distinct CDR3 sequences; roughly a quarter occur once, and the top ten carry over 20%. Sequenced: PBMCs. Source of these receptors: a woman aged 70-85 years in good health.

Many counts were recorded for this clonotype. Written as DNA, the CDR3 is TGCGCCAGCGGCCTTATGGGCGGGCACAATGAGCAGTTCTTC. Amino acids: CASGLMGGHNEQFF. This chain uses TRBV5-1 with TRBJ2-1, with a weak D call TRBD2 (5 bases). CDR1 and CDR2 (germline): SGHRS, YFSETQ. The CDR3 is 14 residues long. Trimming took 7 bases from V and 5 from J, leaving 16 bases between them. The full variable domain, in which reference TRBV5-1 and TRBJ2-1 provide the parts outside the CDR3, is KAGVTQTPRYLIKTRGQQVTLSCSPISGHRSVSWYQQTPGQGLQFLFEYFSETQRNKGNFPGRFSGRQFSNSRSEMNVSTLELGDSALYLCASGLMGGHNEQFFGPGTRLTVL.

This clonotype was recorded many times. The J gene is TRBJ2-7, the V gene TRBV7-9, with TRBD2 identical over 8 bases. Germline trimming cut 8 bases from V and 4 bases from J; bases unmatched to any gene: 10. The CDR3 length is 14 residues. CDR1 and CDR2 (germline): SEHNR, FQNEAQ (reference sequence). CDR3 nucleotide sequence: TGTGCCAGCGCCCCCGGGACTAGTAGGTACGAGCAGTACTTC. Protein sequence: CASAPGTSRYEQYF.

This clonotype was counted only a few times. The rearrangement uses TRBV6-6 and TRBJ1-1, with 8 bases identical to TRBD1. The ends lost 2 bases at V and 0 bases at J; junction bases unmatched: 11. The germline V gene has CDR1 MNHNY and CDR2 SVGAGI (reference sequence). The CDR3 consists of 18 residues. CDR3 DNA: TGTGCCAGCAGTTACGACTTAAGATACAGGGGGATGAACACTGAAGCTTTCTTT. Its translation: CASSYDLRYRGMNTEAFF.

This clonotype was observed many times. The CDR3 DNA follows: TGTGCCAGCAGCACGATGGGGGGCATCACCTACGAGCAGTACTTC. Its translation is CASSTMGGITYEQYF. The chain carries TRBV3-1 and TRBJ2-7; perhaps D is TRBD1 or TRBD2 (6 bases each). Germline V gene sequence: CDR1 LGHDT, CDR2 YNNKEL (reference sequence). Trimming pared 5 bases from V and 2 bases from J, leaving 16 bases between. The CDR3 has 15 residues.

This clonotype has only one observation. The J gene is TRBJ1-2, the V gene TRBV9; TRBD1 matches at 11 bases. V gave up 3 bases and J gave up 8 bases; unmatched junction bases: 0. There are 12 residues in the CDR3. Germline lookup yields CDR1 SGDLS and CDR2 YYNGEE. The CDR3 sequence: CASSGTGGGYTF. As DNA, the CDR3 is TGTGCCAGCAGCGGGACAGGGGGCGGCTACACCTTC.

The J gene is TRBJ1-6, the V gene TRBV7-2, with D tentatively TRBD1 (6 bases). V was pared by 7 bases and J by 0 bases, with 19 bases between. The CDR3 is made up of 18 amino acids. In germline, CDR1 is SGHTA, CDR2 FQGNSA. CDR3 sequence reads: CASILGRGPSSYNSPLHF. CDR3 bases: TGTGCCAGCATCCTGGGCAGGGGCCCTTCCTCCTATAATTCACCCCTCCACTTT.

This clonotype was detected only once. J is TRBJ2-1 and V is TRBV7-2; 8 positions match TRBD2. Germline CDR1 SGHTA, CDR2 FQGNSA. V shed 3 bases, J shed 4 bases, and the junction held 8 bases outside the gene matches. The CDR3 consists of 16 residues. This CDR3 reads CASSLSLAGPYNEQFF. CDR3 sequence (DNA): TGTGCCAGCAGCTTGAGCTTAGCGGGGCCGTACAATGAGCAGTTCTTC.

The rearrangement joins TRBV7-9 to TRBJ2-7; D remains ambiguous. Deletions cut 3 bases from V and 6 bases from J, with 9 bases between. Looked up from germline, CDR1 is SEHNR and CDR2 is FQNEAQ (reference sequence). The length of the CDR3 is 12 residues. The CDR3 sequence: CASSLGTTEQYF. The CDR3 nucleotides are TGTGCCAGCAGCTTGGGAACGACCGAGCAGTACTTC.

This clonotype was detected many times. The chain joins TRBV2 to TRBJ2-5; 9 bases are shared with TRBD2. The germline gives CDR1 SNHLY, CDR2 FYNNEI. The ends lost 8 bases at V and 0 bases at J; junction bases unmatched: 4. CDR3 size: 14 residues. The DNA of the CDR3 is TGTGCCAGCGTGCGGGAGGGGTACCAAGAGACCCAGTACTTC. As protein: CASVREGYQETQYF.

This clonotype has a count of ten or more. This chain links TRBV5-1 with TRBJ2-4; D is unclear. The CDR3 loop spans 15 amino acids. V was clipped by 4 bases and J by 1 base, with 12 bases between them. Germline V CDR1 and CDR2: SGHRS, YFSETQ. CDR3 protein: CASSPWWGAKNIQYF. CDR3 nucleotide sequence: TGCGCCAGCAGCCCCTGGTGGGGTGCCAAAAACATTCAGTACTTC.

This clonotype was detected many times. The CDR3 spells CASRLAGHFF. For the CDR3, the DNA is TGTGCCAGCCGTCTAGCGGGACACTTCTTC. The chain recombines TRBV12-3 or TRBV12-4 with TRBJ2-1, with 9 bases fitting TRBD2. V shed 8 bases and J 16 bases; nucleotides not matched to a gene: 6. This CDR3 contains 10 residues.

At least ten counts were recorded for this clonotype. The CDR3 DNA reads TGTGCCAGCAGTTATGGGGTGACCGACACAGATACGCAGTATTTT. This sequence encodes CASSYGVTDTDTQYF. V gene TRBV6-2 or TRBV6-3 combines with J gene TRBJ2-3; D is ambiguous. The germline V gene encodes CDR1 MNHEY and CDR2 SVGEGT. Trimming removed 3 bases from V and 2 bases from J, with 12 bases in between. The CDR3 is 15 amino acids.

This clonotype was counted at least ten times. CDR3 nucleotide sequence: TGTGCCAGCAGCTTACACATCTCGGGTCAGCCCCAGCATTTT. It encodes CASSLHISGQPQHF. This sequence joins TRBV7-2 and TRBJ1-5; D gene uncertain. The ends were cut back, 2 bases at V and 6 bases at J, with 11 bases in the middle. The CDR3 consists of 14 residues. CDR1 SGHTA and CDR2 FQGNSA come from the germline V gene.

J is TRBJ1-1 and V is TRBV7-6; D is unclear. Germline loops: CDR1 SGHVS, CDR2 FNYEAQ. V lost 5 bases and J lost 2, with 12 bases in between. CDR3 length: 14 amino acids. The DNA of the CDR3 is TGTGCCAGCAGCGAAGAATCATTCAACACTGAAGCTTTCTTT. This translates into CASSEESFNTEAFF.

The chain carries TRBV28 and TRBJ1-6; TRBD1 might be the D (5 bases). The CDR3 consists of 17 residues. V was pared by 3 bases and J by 9 bases, with 21 bases between. Per germline, CDR1 MDHEN and CDR2 SYDVKM. The CDR3, as DNA: TGTGCCAGCAGTTTTCCCCCCGGGGGGGGAAGCTTTTCACCCCTCCACTTT. It codes for CASSFPPGGGSFSPLHF.

This clonotype was counted ten times or more. This chain's CDR3 is CASSLFLGTGFGEQFF. The CDR3 DNA reads TGTGCCAGCAGTTTATTTTTGGGGACAGGGTTCGGTGAGCAGTTCTTC. The V gene is TRBV12-3 or TRBV12-4, the J gene TRBJ2-1, with TRBD1 matching over 9 bases. CDR3 length: 16 amino acids. The junction had 11 bases not matched to a gene; V was cut back by 2 bases and J by 9 bases.

The sample holds many counts of this clonotype. This rearrangement joins TRBV20-1 to TRBJ2-7; D perhaps matches TRBD1 (6 bases). Trimming shortened V by 4 bases and J by 4 bases, and 14 bases separated the two germline ends. Germline V gives CDR1 DFQATT, CDR2 SNEGSKA (reference sequence). The CDR3 loop spans 13 amino acids. CDR3 amino acids: CSATPIQGYEQYF. CDR3 nucleotide sequence: TGCAGTGCTACTCCCATACAGGGTTACGAGCAGTACTTC.

This clonotype was detected many times. The chain uses TRBV5-1 and TRBJ2-5; 8 bases are a match to TRBD2. The J segment lost 1 base and the V segment lost 4 bases, leaving 0 bases of the junction unmatched. CDR3 length: 13 amino acids. Germline lookup yields CDR1 SGHRS and CDR2 YFSETQ. CDR3 amino acids: CASSTSGQETQYF. The DNA of the CDR3 is TGCGCCAGCAGCACTAGCGGCCAAGAGACCCAGTACTTC.